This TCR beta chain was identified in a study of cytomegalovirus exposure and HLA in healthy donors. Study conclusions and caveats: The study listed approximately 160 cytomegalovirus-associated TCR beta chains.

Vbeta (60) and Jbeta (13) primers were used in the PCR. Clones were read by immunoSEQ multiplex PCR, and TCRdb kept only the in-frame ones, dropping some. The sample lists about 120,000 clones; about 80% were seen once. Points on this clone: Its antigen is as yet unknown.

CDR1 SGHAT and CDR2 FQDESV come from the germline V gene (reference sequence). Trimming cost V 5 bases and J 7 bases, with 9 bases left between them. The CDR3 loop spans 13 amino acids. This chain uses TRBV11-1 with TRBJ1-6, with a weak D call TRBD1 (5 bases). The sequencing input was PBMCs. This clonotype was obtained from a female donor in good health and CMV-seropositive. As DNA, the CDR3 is TGTGCCAGCAGCCGAGACAGAAATTCACCCCTCCACTTT. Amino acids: CASSRDRNSPLHF. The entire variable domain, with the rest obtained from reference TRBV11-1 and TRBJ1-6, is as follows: EAEVAQSPRYKITEKSQAVAFWCDPISGHATLYWYRQILGQGPELLVQFQDESVVDDSQLPKDRFSAERLKGVDSTLKIQPAELGDSAMYLCASSRDRNSPLHFGNGTRLTVT.